Sequencing of this T cell receptor (beta chain) was carried out in a study of blood T cell repertoires in COVID-19. Participants spanned ages about 18 to 95 years and resided in 20 to 30 US areas. This table comes from immunoSEQ multiplex PCR, and its TCRdb copy is limited to in-frame clones, with some not included. This table holds 270,000 or so clones, just over 90% found once. The clonotype was recovered from a woman aged 40 to 49 with acute COVID-19. Sequencing was done on a sample of PBMCs or T cells enriched from blood (not recorded which).

The CDR3 loop reads CATSPGRGDQPQHF. As DNA, the CDR3 is TGTGCCACCAGTCCGGGCAGGGGGGATCAGCCCCAGCATTTT. The chain is built from TRBV24-1 and TRBJ1-5; TRBD1 aligns across 7 bases. Trimming cost V 6 bases and J 5 bases; bases outside gene matches: 6. CDR3 length: 14 amino acids. Germline V gene data show CDR1 as KGHDR and CDR2 as SFDVKD.